These T cell receptor beta chains were read from a single sample in a study of T-cell reconstitution after alpha-beta-depleted transplantation in children. In TCRdb, the PCR reads were re-called with MiXCR into one record per CDR3 protein. This sample has some 300,000 distinct CDR3 sequences, with about 9.4% found just once. The sequenced sample was PBMCs from the stem cell graft donor, obtained from the stem cell graft. These receptor sequences come from a human donor who donated a stem cell graft to a child with acute lymphoblastic leukemia. Each CDR3 is given with its conserved first and last residue. Each record gives: clone size, D gene, J gene, V gene, CDR3 protein, CDR3 DNA. The D gene is left open where the match is weak. Clone size is stated in some rows and not others, as once, few, many or a class when expanded.

abundance: .; d_gene: .; j_gene: TRBJ2-3; v_gene: TRBV12-3/TRBV12-4; CDR3aa: CASSLIDGPSSTDTQYF; CDR3nt: TGTGCCAGCAGTTTAATAGACGGACCGTCTAGCACAGATACGCAGTATTTT
abundance: .; d_gene: .; j_gene: TRBJ2-3; v_gene: TRBV29-1; CDR3aa: CSVEEYRDTQYF; CDR3nt: TGCAGCGTTGAAGAGTACCGGGACACGCAGTATTTT
abundance: few; d_gene: .; j_gene: TRBJ2-4; v_gene: TRBV20-1; CDR3aa: CSASIGPGDIQYF; CDR3nt: TGCAGTGCTTCCATCGGGCCAGGGGACATTCAGTACTTC
abundance: few; d_gene: TRBD1; j_gene: TRBJ1-2; v_gene: TRBV28; CDR3aa: CASTMGQGADYGYTF; CDR3nt: TGTGCCAGCACCATGGGGCAGGGGGCCGACTATGGCTACACCTTC
abundance: .; d_gene: TRBD2; j_gene: TRBJ2-2; v_gene: TRBV5-1; CDR3aa: CASSPGLAGDRSPTGELFF; CDR3nt: TGCGCCAGCAGCCCCGGACTAGCGGGAGATCGGTCCCCCACCGGGGAGCTGTTTTTT
abundance: .; d_gene: TRBD1; j_gene: TRBJ1-4; v_gene: TRBV4-1; CDR3aa: CASSQEDRDSEKLFF; CDR3nt: TGCGCCAGCAGCCAAGAAGACAGGGATAGCGAAAAACTGTTTTTT
abundance: .; d_gene: .; j_gene: TRBJ2-1; v_gene: TRBV3-1; CDR3aa: CASSQVRDWDNEQFF; CDR3nt: TGTGCCAGCAGCCAAGTCCGGGACTGGGACAATGAGCAGTTCTTC
abundance: .; d_gene: TRBD2; j_gene: TRBJ2-4; v_gene: TRBV7-8; CDR3aa: CASSFLPPSGIAKNIQYF; CDR3nt: TGTGCCAGCAGCTTCCTGCCTCCTAGCGGGATAGCCAAAAACATTCAGTACTTC
abundance: few; d_gene: .; j_gene: TRBJ1-2; v_gene: TRBV12-3/TRBV12-4; CDR3aa: CASSTLEGRGYTF; CDR3nt: TGTGCCAGCAGCACATTGGAGGGCCGAGGCTACACCTTC
abundance: .; d_gene: TRBD2; j_gene: TRBJ2-5; v_gene: TRBV5-1; CDR3aa: CASSFPGLAGGRETQYF; CDR3nt: TGCGCCAGCAGCTTTCCGGGACTAGCGGGAGGGAGGGAGACCCAGTACTTC
abundance: few; d_gene: TRBD1; j_gene: TRBJ1-3; v_gene: TRBV5-5; CDR3aa: CASSWDSSGNTIYF; CDR3nt: TGTGCCAGCAGTTGGGACAGTAGTGGAAACACCATATATTTT
abundance: few; d_gene: .; j_gene: TRBJ2-7; v_gene: TRBV29-1; CDR3aa: CSVGQGHSYEQYF; CDR3nt: TGCAGCGTTGGGCAGGGGCACTCCTACGAGCAGTACTTC
abundance: few; d_gene: TRBD2; j_gene: TRBJ2-1; v_gene: TRBV20-1; CDR3aa: CSASTTSGLYNEQFF; CDR3nt: TGCAGTGCTAGTACGACTAGCGGGTTATACAATGAGCAGTTCTTC
abundance: .; d_gene: .; j_gene: TRBJ2-2; v_gene: TRBV12-3/TRBV12-4; CDR3aa: CASSSARGGATGELFF; CDR3nt: TGTGCCAGCAGTTCCGCACGAGGGGGGGCCACCGGGGAGCTGTTTTTT
abundance: few; d_gene: .; j_gene: TRBJ2-1; v_gene: TRBV20-1; CDR3aa: CSCHSAPSYNEQFF; CDR3nt: TGCAGTTGTCATAGCGCCCCCTCCTACAATGAGCAGTTCTTC
abundance: .; d_gene: .; j_gene: TRBJ2-3; v_gene: TRBV7-8; CDR3aa: CASSLLGADYRTDTQYF; CDR3nt: TGTGCCAGCAGCTTACTAGGGGCCGATTACCGCACAGATACGCAGTATTTT
abundance: many; d_gene: .; j_gene: TRBJ2-3; v_gene: TRBV20-1; CDR3aa: CSAKDRPTDTQYF; CDR3nt: TGCAGTGCTAAAGATAGACCCACAGATACGCAGTATTTT
abundance: .; d_gene: TRBD2; j_gene: TRBJ2-5; v_gene: TRBV15; CDR3aa: CATSSSGRARGFSETQYF; CDR3nt: TGTGCCACCAGCAGTAGCGGGAGGGCCAGGGGCTTCTCAGAGACCCAGTACTTC
abundance: few; d_gene: TRBD2; j_gene: TRBJ2-1; v_gene: TRBV3-1; CDR3aa: CASSQVRLAVTNEQFF; CDR3nt: TGTGCCAGCAGCCAAGTTCGTCTAGCGGTAACCAATGAGCAGTTCTTC
abundance: .; d_gene: .; j_gene: TRBJ2-5; v_gene: TRBV7-9; CDR3aa: CASSSRDSNQETQYF; CDR3nt: TGTGCCAGCAGCTCGCGGGACAGCAACCAAGAGACCCAGTACTTC
abundance: few; d_gene: .; j_gene: TRBJ2-2; v_gene: TRBV15; CDR3aa: CATSRDQGWAGELFF; CDR3nt: TGTGCCACCAGCAGAGATCAAGGGTGGGCCGGGGAGCTGTTTTTT
abundance: .; d_gene: TRBD1; j_gene: TRBJ1-5; v_gene: TRBV2; CDR3aa: CASSFGGQGARQPQHF; CDR3nt: TGTGCCAGCAGTTTTGGAGGACAGGGGGCGCGGCAGCCCCAGCATTTT
abundance: few; d_gene: TRBD2; j_gene: TRBJ2-5; v_gene: TRBV5-1; CDR3aa: CASSSGLTQETQYF; CDR3nt: TGCGCCAGCAGCTCGGGACTAACCCAAGAGACCCAGTACTTC
abundance: few; d_gene: TRBD1; j_gene: TRBJ1-2; v_gene: TRBV12-3/TRBV12-4; CDR3aa: CASSPSPGTGPYGYTF; CDR3nt: TGTGCCAGCAGCCCTAGTCCCGGGACAGGTCCCTATGGCTACACCTTC
abundance: .; d_gene: .; j_gene: TRBJ1-1; v_gene: TRBV4-1; CDR3aa: CASSQDWGREAEAFF; CDR3nt: TGCGCCAGCAGCCAAGATTGGGGCCGGGAAGCTGAAGCTTTCTTT
abundance: few; d_gene: .; j_gene: TRBJ2-5; v_gene: TRBV3-1; CDR3aa: CASSQGDRGETQYF; CDR3nt: TGTGCCAGCAGCCAAGGGGATAGGGGAGAGACCCAGTACTTC
abundance: many; d_gene: .; j_gene: TRBJ1-5; v_gene: TRBV7-8; CDR3aa: CASTLLVGNQPQHF; CDR3nt: TGTGCCAGCACCTTACTAGTGGGCAATCAGCCCCAGCATTTT
abundance: .; d_gene: .; j_gene: TRBJ1-1; v_gene: TRBV5-1; CDR3aa: CASSLADRTGTEAFF; CDR3nt: TGCGCCAGCAGCTTGGCGGACAGAACCGGCACTGAAGCTTTCTTT
abundance: .; d_gene: .; j_gene: TRBJ2-5; v_gene: TRBV5-1; CDR3aa: CASSAGQQETQYF; CDR3nt: TGCGCCAGCAGCGCGGGACAACAAGAGACCCAGTACTTC
abundance: .; d_gene: .; j_gene: TRBJ1-4; v_gene: TRBV5-1; CDR3aa: CASSSNTAFGEKLFF; CDR3nt: TGCGCCAGCAGCTCCAACACAGCGTTTGGGGAAAAACTGTTTTTT
abundance: .; d_gene: .; j_gene: TRBJ2-1; v_gene: TRBV7-9; CDR3aa: CASSGQRLGRDNEQFF; CDR3nt: TGTGCCAGCAGCGGCCAAAGACTAGGTCGAGATAATGAGCAGTTCTTC
abundance: .; d_gene: .; j_gene: TRBJ1-5; v_gene: TRBV15; CDR3aa: CSTSSSEEQPQHF; CDR3nt: TGTTCCACCAGCAGTTCAGAAGAACAGCCCCAGCATTTT
abundance: many; d_gene: .; j_gene: TRBJ2-4; v_gene: TRBV2; CDR3aa: CASTSFRSGAKNIQYF; CDR3nt: TGTGCCAGCACGTCATTCCGGAGCGGAGCCAAAAACATTCAGTACTTC
abundance: many; d_gene: TRBD1; j_gene: TRBJ1-1; v_gene: TRBV12-3/TRBV12-4; CDR3aa: CASTSRTGGTEAFF; CDR3nt: TGTGCCAGCACCTCCCGGACAGGGGGCACTGAAGCTTTCTTT
abundance: many; d_gene: .; j_gene: TRBJ2-3; v_gene: TRBV4-1; CDR3aa: CASSQRPADTQYF; CDR3nt: TGCGCCAGCAGCCAGAGACCGGCAGATACGCAGTATTTT